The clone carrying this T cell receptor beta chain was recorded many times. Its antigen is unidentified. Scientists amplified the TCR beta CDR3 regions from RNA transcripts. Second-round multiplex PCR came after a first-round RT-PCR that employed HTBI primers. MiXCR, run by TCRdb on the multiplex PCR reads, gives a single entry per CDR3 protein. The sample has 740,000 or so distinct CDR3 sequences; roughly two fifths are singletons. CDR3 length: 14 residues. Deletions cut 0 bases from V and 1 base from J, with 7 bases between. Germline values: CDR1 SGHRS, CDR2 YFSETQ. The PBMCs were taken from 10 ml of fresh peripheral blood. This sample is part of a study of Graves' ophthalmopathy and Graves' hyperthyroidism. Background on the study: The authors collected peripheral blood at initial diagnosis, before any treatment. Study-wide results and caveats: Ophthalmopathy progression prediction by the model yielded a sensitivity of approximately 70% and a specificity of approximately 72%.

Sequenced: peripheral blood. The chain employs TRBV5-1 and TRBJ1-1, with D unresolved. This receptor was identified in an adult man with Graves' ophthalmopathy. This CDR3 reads CASSLGNKNTEAFF. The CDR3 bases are TGCGCCAGCAGCTTGGGAAACAAGAACACTGAAGCTTTCTTT.